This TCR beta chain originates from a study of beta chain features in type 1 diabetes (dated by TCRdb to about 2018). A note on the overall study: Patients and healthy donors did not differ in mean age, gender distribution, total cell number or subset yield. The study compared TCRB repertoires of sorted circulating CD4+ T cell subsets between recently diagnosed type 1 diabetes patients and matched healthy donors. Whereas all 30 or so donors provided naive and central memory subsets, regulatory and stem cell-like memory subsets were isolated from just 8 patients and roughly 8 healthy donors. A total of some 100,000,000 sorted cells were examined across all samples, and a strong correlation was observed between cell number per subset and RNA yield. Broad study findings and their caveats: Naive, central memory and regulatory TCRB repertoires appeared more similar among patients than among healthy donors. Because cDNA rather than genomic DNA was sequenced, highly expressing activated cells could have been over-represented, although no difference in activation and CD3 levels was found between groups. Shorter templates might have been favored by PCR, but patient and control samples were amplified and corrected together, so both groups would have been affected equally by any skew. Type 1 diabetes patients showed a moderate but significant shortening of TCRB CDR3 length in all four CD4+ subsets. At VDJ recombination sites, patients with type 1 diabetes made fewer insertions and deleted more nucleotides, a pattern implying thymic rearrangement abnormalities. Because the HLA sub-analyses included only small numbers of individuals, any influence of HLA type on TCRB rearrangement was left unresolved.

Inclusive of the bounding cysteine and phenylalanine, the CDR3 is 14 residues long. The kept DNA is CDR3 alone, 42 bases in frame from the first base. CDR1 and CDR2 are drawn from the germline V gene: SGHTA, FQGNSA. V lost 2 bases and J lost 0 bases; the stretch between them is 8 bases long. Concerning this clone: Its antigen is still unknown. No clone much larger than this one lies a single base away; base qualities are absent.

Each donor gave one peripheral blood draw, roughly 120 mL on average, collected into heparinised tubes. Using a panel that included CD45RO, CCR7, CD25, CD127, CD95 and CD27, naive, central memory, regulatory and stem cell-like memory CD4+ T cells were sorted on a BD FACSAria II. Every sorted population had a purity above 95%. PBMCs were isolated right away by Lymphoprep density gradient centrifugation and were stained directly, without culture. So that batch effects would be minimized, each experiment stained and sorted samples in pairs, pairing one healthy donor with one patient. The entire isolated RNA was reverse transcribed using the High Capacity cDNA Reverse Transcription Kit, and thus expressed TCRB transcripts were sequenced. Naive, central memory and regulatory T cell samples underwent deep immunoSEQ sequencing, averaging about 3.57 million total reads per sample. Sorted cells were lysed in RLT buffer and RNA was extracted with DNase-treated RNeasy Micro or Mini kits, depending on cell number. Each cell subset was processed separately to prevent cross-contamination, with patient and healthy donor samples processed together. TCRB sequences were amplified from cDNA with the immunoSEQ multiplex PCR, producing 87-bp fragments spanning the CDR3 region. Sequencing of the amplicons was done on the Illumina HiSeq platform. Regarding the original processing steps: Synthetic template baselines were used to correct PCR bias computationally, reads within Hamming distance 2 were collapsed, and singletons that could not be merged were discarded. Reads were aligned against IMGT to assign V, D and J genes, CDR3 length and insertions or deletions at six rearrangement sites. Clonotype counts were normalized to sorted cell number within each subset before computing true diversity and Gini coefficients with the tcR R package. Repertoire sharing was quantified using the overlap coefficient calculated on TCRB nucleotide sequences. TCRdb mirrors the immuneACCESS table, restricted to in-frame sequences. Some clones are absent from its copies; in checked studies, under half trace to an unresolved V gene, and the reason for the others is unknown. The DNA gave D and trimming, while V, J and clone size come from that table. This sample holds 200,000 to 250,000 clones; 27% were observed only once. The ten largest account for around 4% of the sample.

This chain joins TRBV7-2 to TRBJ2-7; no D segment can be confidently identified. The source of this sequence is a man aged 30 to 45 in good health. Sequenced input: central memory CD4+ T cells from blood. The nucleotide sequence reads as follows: TGTGCCAGCAGCTTATACGCGGCCTCCTACGAGCAGTACTTC. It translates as CASSLYAASYEQYF.